The 29 T cell receptor beta chains listed next were all sequenced from one sample in a study of blood T cells in healthy people across ages. A second PCR of 7 to 11 cycles used a sample-barcoded 5' primer and a J-beta primer mix. MiXCR, run by TCRdb on the 5' RACE reads, gives a single entry per CDR3 protein. In the table there are about 970,000 distinct CDR3 sequences, around 54% of which are singletons. The sequencing input was blood. The origin of the receptors is an older woman in good health.

The rearrangement links TRBV29-1 to TRBJ1-1, with 7 bases aligning to TRBD1. The length of the CDR3 is 13 residues. The ends lost 7 bases at V and 2 bases at J; junction bases unmatched: 7. Germline V CDR1 and CDR2: SQVTM, ANQGSEA. The CDR3 coding sequence is TGCAGCGGCACCGGGACAGCTAACACTGAAGCTTTCTTT. This translates into CSGTGTANTEAFF.

This chain links TRBV7-2 with TRBJ1-1, with TRBD1 matching over 7 bases. V trimming: 5 bases; J trimming: 3 bases; junction bases outside the gene matches: 9. This CDR3 comprises 15 residues. CDR1 and CDR2 from the germline V gene are SGHTA and FQGNSA. This chain's CDR3 is CASSPRGTVHTEAFF. CDR3 nucleotide sequence: TGTGCCAGCAGCCCGAGGGGGACAGTTCACACTGAAGCTTTCTTT.

This clonotype was recorded many times. The rearrangement uses TRBV13 and TRBJ1-1; a weak D match, TRBD1 (5 bases). The CDR3 covers 16 residues. CDR1 and CDR2 from the germline V gene are PRHDT and FYEKMQ (reference sequence). Between the trimmed V and J ends, which lost 6 bases and 0 bases, there was a span of 17 bases. The CDR3: CASRRDSRRVNTEAFF. CDR3 sequence (DNA): TGTGCCAGCAGACGGGACTCAAGGAGGGTGAACACTGAAGCTTTCTTT.

This clonotype was recorded once. The rearrangement joins TRBV6-5 to TRBJ1-1; D gene ambiguous. This CDR3 region has 13 residues. With 1 base removed from V and 1 base from J, the gap between germline ends came to 4 bases. Germline V gene data show CDR1 as MNHEY and CDR2 as SVGAGI. The CDR3 bases are TGTGCCAGCAGTTACTGGGGGAACACTGAAGCTTTCTTT. Amino acids: CASSYWGNTEAFF.

The chain joins TRBV20-1 to TRBJ2-1, with D uncertain. Deletions cut 0 bases from V and 1 base from J, with 10 bases between. CDR3 length: 15 residues. Germline V gene sequence: CDR1 DFQATT, CDR2 SNEGSKA (reference sequence). The CDR3 loop reads CSARDTANSYNEQFF. The CDR3 DNA follows: TGCAGTGCTAGAGATACGGCCAATTCCTACAATGAGCAGTTCTTC.

CDR3 nucleotides: TGCGCCAGCAGCTTGGTCGCATACAGGGGGCTGTTTGGCACAGATACGCAGTATTTT. It specifies CASSLVAYRGLFGTDTQYF. The chain combines TRBV5-1 with TRBJ2-3; TRBD1 matches 9 bases. The germline V gene encodes CDR1 SGHRS and CDR2 YFSETQ. Unmatched junction bases numbered 12, after V lost 0 bases and J lost 1 base. The CDR3 covers 19 residues.

With respect to this clonotype: A single base separates this from a much larger clone, so it may be a read error. The chain has TRBV27 and TRBJ2-1, with TRBD1 matching over 7 bases. CDR3 length: 14 amino acids. Germline V gene sequence: CDR1 MNHEY, CDR2 SMNVEV (reference sequence). The ends lost 6 bases at V and 10 bases at J; junction bases unmatched: 12. The CDR3 reads CASRQGVYSYEQFF. In nucleotides, the CDR3 is TGTGCCAGCAGGCAGGGGGTCTACTCCTACGAGCAGTTCTTC.

Turning to this clonotype: One end of the junction varies from germline; a read error may be responsible. The V call is TRBV7-2, the J call TRBJ2-7; 9 bases map to TRBD1. Germline V lookup: CDR1 SGHTA, CDR2 FQGNSA. This CDR3 is 14 amino acids long. Here the CDR3 DNA reads TGTGCCAGCAGTCACAGGGGGCAGTCCTACGAGCAGCACTTC. This encodes CASSHRGQSYEQHF.

There are a few counts of this clonotype. The chain combines TRBV6-2 or TRBV6-3 with TRBJ2-3; 8 positions agree with TRBD2. This CDR3 is built from 17 residues. Germline CDR1 MNHEY, CDR2 SVGEGT. Unmatched junction bases numbered 11, after V lost 0 bases and J lost 6 bases. CDR3 in DNA: TGTGCCAGCAGTTACTCAGTCACCGGGACTAGTTCGGATACGCAGTATTTT. Amino acid sequence: CASSYSVTGTSSDTQYF.

The chain links TRBV20-1 to TRBJ2-5; TRBD1 matches at 7 bases. The CDR3 loop spans 17 amino acids. From germline, CDR1 is DFQATT and CDR2 SNEGSKA (reference sequence). V lost 4 bases, J lost 5 bases, and 19 bases stayed unmatched. The CDR3 DNA follows: TGCAGTGCTAATCTTGGACAGGCTGTGACCTCTTTGGAGACCCAGTACTTC. It translates to CSANLGQAVTSLETQYF.

The chain employs TRBV11-2 and TRBJ2-6; 7 bases line up with TRBD2. The CDR3 is made up of 17 amino acids. Germline CDR1 reads SGHAT; CDR2 reads FQNNGV. The V gene end was trimmed by 6 bases and the J gene end by 1 base; junction bases not matched to a gene: 9. CDR3 bases: TGTGCCAGCAGGACTATTGGGGGGGGGTCTGGGGCCAACGTCCTGACTTTC. It yields the protein CASRTIGGGSGANVLTF.

This clonotype was detected only a few times. The genes are TRBV20-1 and TRBJ1-5; perhaps TRBD1 as D (6 bases). Germline CDR1 DFQATT, CDR2 SNEGSKA (reference sequence). Trimming left V 6 bases short and J 3 bases short, with 15 bases between. This CDR3 is 14 amino acids long. The CDR3 sequence is CSAKLYRDNQPQHF. CDR3 DNA sequence: TGCAGTGCAAAACTTTACAGGGACAATCAGCCCCAGCATTTT.

This clonotype turned up a few times. The CDR3 sequence: CASSQNPGQGYYGYTF. CDR3 sequence (DNA): TGTGCCAGCAGCCAAAACCCGGGACAGGGCTACTATGGCTACACCTTC. The chain recombines TRBV4-2 with TRBJ1-2; TRBD1 matches at 9 bases. This CDR3 has 16 amino acids. Germline V lookup: CDR1 LGHNA, CDR2 YNFKEQ. With 2 bases clipped from V and 3 bases from J, the junction kept 7 bases outside the gene matches.

This chain connects TRBV4-3 to TRBJ1-1, with D hard to call. This CDR3 is built from 13 residues. Trimming removed 4 bases at V and 3 bases at J, with 9 bases between. Germline V gives CDR1 LGHNA, CDR2 YSLEER. The CDR3, as DNA: TGCGCCAGCAGCCCCAGGATTGACACTGAAGCTTTCTTT. This encodes CASSPRIDTEAFF.

The table lists this clonotype with a few counts. The chain employs TRBV5-1 and TRBJ2-5, with TRBD2 matching over 7 bases. CDR1 and CDR2 from the germline V gene are SGHRS and YFSETQ. V dropped 0 bases and J dropped 2; count of bases not matched to a gene: 7. This CDR3 is 16 amino acids long. The CDR3, as DNA: TGCGCCAGCAGCTTGGAAATGGGACTACGACAAGAGACCCAGTACTTC. This codes for CASSLEMGLRQETQYF.

The rearrangement links TRBV6-1 to TRBJ2-7; no clear D gene. The CDR3 length is 13 residues. Trimming removed 4 bases at V and 3 bases at J, with 10 bases between. CDR1 is MNHNS, CDR2 SASEGT, per germline. The CDR3 DNA reads TGTGCCAGCAGTGGACACCCCTACTACGAGCAGTACTTC. As protein: CASSGHPYYEQYF.

The V and J genes are TRBV20-1 and TRBJ2-5; 7 bases match TRBD1. CDR1 and CDR2 from the germline V gene are DFQATT and SNEGSKA (reference sequence). The CDR3 sequence is 13 residues long. V gave up 3 bases and J gave up 3 bases; unmatched junction bases: 4. The CDR3 spells CSARTGTEETQYF. The CDR3 DNA sequence: TGCAGTGCTAGGACCGGGACAGAAGAGACCCAGTACTTC.

This clonotype has ten or more counts. Here the CDR3 reads CASSPKDTQYF. The CDR3 nucleotides read TGTGCCAGCAGCCCAAAGGACACGCAGTATTTT. The V gene is TRBV6-2 or TRBV6-3, the J gene TRBJ2-3; D is undetermined. There are 11 residues in the CDR3. CDR1 MNHEY and CDR2 SVGEGT come from the germline V gene. V lost 6 bases and J lost 9, with 10 bases in between.

This clonotype showed up just once. V usage is TRBV9 and J usage is TRBJ1-2; 7 bases are a match to TRBD1. From germline, CDR1 is SGDLS and CDR2 YYNGEE. The length of the CDR3 is 16 residues. Trimming at V came to 0 bases and at J to 0 bases, leaving 5 bases not matched to a gene. CDR3: CASSVARGEANYGYTF. DNA for the CDR3: TGTGCCAGCAGCGTAGCCAGGGGGGAAGCTAACTATGGCTACACCTTC.

The chain combines TRBV20-1 with TRBJ2-4; D is perhaps TRBD1 or TRBD2 (5 bases each). The J call may be in error: the DNA end matches TRBJ2-7 better. The CDR3 consists of 13 residues. Germline V CDR1 and CDR2: DFQATT, SNEGSKA (reference sequence). CDR3 nucleotide sequence: TGCAGTGCGGGACGGCTGCCTCCGTCCGAGCAGTACTTC. Translating it yields CSAGRLPPSEQYF.

CDR3 in amino acids: CASSYGTSGATYEQYF. The CDR3 DNA is TGTGCCAGCAGTTACGGGACTAGCGGGGCGACCTACGAGCAGTACTTC. The rearrangement joins TRBV6-5 to TRBJ2-7; 13 bases map to TRBD2. CDR1 MNHEY and CDR2 SVGAGI come from the germline V gene. The ends lost 2 bases at V and 2 bases at J; junction bases unmatched: 3. CDR3 length equals 16 residues.

This clonotype occurred once. The chain carries TRBV3-1 and TRBJ2-7; D unresolved. V lost 1 base and J lost 6, with 4 bases in between. The germline V gene encodes CDR1 LGHDT and CDR2 YNNKEL (reference sequence). The CDR3 extends over 11 amino acids. The CDR3 sequence: CASSQACEQYF. For the CDR3, the DNA is TGTGCCAGCAGCCAAGCATGCGAGCAGTACTTC.

The rearrangement links TRBV27 to TRBJ2-1, with TRBD2 matching 9 bases. Germline V gives CDR1 MNHEY, CDR2 SMNVEV (reference sequence). The CDR3 runs 14 residues. The V gene end was trimmed by 2 bases and the J gene end by 9 bases; junction bases not matched to a gene: 5. The CDR3 reads CASSLGTSFGEQFF. In nucleotides, the CDR3 is TGTGCCAGCAGTTTAGGGACTAGCTTTGGTGAGCAGTTCTTC.

The chain employs TRBV25-1 and TRBJ2-7; D is perhaps TRBD1 or TRBD2 (6 bases each). The CDR3 length is 14 residues. With 1 base removed from V and 9 bases from J, the gap between germline ends came to 16 bases. In germline, CDR1 is MGHDK, CDR2 SYGVNS. This chain's CDR3 is CASSEWGAPGGQYF. The CDR3 coding sequence is TGTGCCAGCAGTGAATGGGGGGCGCCGGGCGGGCAGTACTTC.

The rearrangement joins TRBV9 to TRBJ2-3, with 10 nucleotides matching TRBD2. Trimming at V came to 2 bases and at J to 8 bases, leaving 2 bases not matched to a gene. CDR1 SGDLS and CDR2 YYNGEE come from the germline V gene. The length of the CDR3 is 13 residues. The CDR3 spells CASSVSGRGTQYF. As DNA, the CDR3 is TGTGCCAGCAGCGTCAGCGGGAGGGGTACGCAGTATTTT.

The chain links TRBV12-3 or TRBV12-4 to TRBJ2-5; 7 bases agree with TRBD2. V lost 6 bases, J lost 1 base, and 11 bases stayed unmatched. CDR3 length: 16 residues. This CDR3 reads CASSLRSGYLQETQYF. Written as DNA, the CDR3 is TGTGCCAGCAGCCTACGTAGCGGGTACCTCCAAGAGACCCAGTACTTC.

This clonotype was recorded a few times. The chain links TRBV7-7 to TRBJ2-5, with D unclear. The CDR3 spans 13 residues. With 3 bases removed from V and 1 base from J, the gap between germline ends came to 6 bases. Germline CDR1 reads SSHAT; CDR2 reads FNYEAQ (reference sequence). The CDR3 nucleotides read TGTGCCAGCAGCTTGGTGACCCAAGAGACCCAGTACTTC. It encodes CASSLVTQETQYF.

V usage is TRBV7-9 and J usage is TRBJ2-5; D remains ambiguous. Germline CDR1 is SEHNR and CDR2 is FQNEAQ (reference sequence). Trimming shortened V by 5 bases and J by 2 bases, and 12 bases separated the two germline ends. This CDR3 has 14 amino acids. The CDR3 protein is CASSPSGYQETQYF. DNA for the CDR3: TGTGCCAGCAGCCCGTCCGGCTATCAAGAGACCCAGTACTTC.

The gene calls are TRBV7-8 and TRBJ2-2, with D tentatively TRBD2 (5 bases). V gave up 4 bases and J gave up 4 bases, with 13 bases separating them. The CDR3 totals 15 residues. Germline CDR1 is SGHVS and CDR2 is FQNEAQ. CDR3 in DNA: TGTGCCAGCAGCTCGCGAGGGTTATCCACCGGGGAGCTGTTTTTT. It codes for CASSSRGLSTGELFF.